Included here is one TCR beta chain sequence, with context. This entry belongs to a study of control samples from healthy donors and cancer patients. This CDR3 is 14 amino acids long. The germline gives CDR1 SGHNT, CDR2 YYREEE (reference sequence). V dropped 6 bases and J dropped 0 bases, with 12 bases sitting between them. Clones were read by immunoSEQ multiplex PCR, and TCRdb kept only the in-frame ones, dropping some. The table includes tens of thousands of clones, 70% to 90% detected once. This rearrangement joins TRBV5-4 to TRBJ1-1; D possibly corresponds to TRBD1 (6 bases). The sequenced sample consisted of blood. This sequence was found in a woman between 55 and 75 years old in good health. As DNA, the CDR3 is TGTGCCAGCAACAAGGACAGTATGAACACTGAAGCTTTCTTT. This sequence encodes CASNKDSMNTEAFF.